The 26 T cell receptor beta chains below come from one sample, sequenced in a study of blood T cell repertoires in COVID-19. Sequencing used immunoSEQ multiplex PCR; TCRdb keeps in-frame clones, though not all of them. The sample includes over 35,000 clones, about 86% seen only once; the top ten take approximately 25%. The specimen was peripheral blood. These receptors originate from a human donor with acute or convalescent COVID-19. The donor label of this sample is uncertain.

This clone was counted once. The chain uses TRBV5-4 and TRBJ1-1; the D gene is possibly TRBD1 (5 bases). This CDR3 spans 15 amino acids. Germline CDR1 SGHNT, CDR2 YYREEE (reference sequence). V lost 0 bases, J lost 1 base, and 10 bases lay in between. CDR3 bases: TGTGCCAGCAGCTTGGATGGACATACGAACACTGAAGCTTTCTTT. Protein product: CASSLDGHTNTEAFF.

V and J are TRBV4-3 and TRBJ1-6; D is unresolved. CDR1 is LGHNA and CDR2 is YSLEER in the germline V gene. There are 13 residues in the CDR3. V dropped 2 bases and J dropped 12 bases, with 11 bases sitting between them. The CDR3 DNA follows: TGCGCCAGCAGCCAAACCCCAGAAGAACCCCTCCACTTT. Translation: CASSQTPEEPLHF.

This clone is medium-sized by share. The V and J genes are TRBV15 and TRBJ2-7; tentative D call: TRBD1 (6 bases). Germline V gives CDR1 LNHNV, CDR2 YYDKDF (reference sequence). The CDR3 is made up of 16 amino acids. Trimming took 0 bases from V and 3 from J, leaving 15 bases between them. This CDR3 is CATSRDWAGANYEQYF. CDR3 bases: TGTGCCACCAGCAGAGATTGGGCAGGGGCGAACTACGAGCAGTACTTC.

This CDR3 is CASSPGGSNQPQHF. The CDR3 bases are TGTGCCAGCTCCCCGGGCGGGAGCAATCAGCCCCAGCATTTT. This rearrangement joins TRBV27 to TRBJ1-5, with no clear D. In germline, CDR1 is MNHEY, CDR2 SMNVEV (reference sequence). CDR3 length: 14 amino acids. The V end was cut by 8 bases, the J end by 1 base, with 12 bases between.

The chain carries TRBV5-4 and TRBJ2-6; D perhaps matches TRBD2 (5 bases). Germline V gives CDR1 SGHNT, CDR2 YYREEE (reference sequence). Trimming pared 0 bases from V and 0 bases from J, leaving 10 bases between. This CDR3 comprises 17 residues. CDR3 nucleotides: TGTGCCAGCAGCTTGGGAGGGCCCAGCTCTGGGGCCAACGTCCTGACTTTC. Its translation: CASSLGGPSSGANVLTF.

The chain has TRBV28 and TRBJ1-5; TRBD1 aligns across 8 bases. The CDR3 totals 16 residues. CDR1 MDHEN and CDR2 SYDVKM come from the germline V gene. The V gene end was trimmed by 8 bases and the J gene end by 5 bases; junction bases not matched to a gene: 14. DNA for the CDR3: TGTGCCAGCGGCCCTAGCGGCAGGGGGCAGCATCAGCCCCAGCATTTT. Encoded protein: CASGPSGRGQHQPQHF.

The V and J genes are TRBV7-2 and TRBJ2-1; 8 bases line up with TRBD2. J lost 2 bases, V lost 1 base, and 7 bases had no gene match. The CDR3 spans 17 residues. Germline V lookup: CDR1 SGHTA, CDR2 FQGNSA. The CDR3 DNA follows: TGTGCCAGCAGCTTAGAGGGGACTAGTGTCACCTACAATGAGCAGTTCTTC. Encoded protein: CASSLEGTSVTYNEQFF. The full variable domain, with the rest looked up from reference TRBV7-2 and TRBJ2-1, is GAGVSQSPSNKVTEKGKDVELRCDPISGHTALYWYRQSLGQGLEFLIYFQGNSAPDKSGLPSDRFSAERTGGSVSTLTIQRTQQEDSAVYLCASSLEGTSVTYNEQFFGPGTRLTVL.

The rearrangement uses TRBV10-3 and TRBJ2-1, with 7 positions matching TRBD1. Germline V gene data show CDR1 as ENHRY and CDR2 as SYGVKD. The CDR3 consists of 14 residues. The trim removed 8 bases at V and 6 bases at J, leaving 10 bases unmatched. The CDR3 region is CAIRPADRTNEQFF. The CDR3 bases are TGTGCCATCCGGCCAGCGGACAGGACCAATGAGCAGTTCTTC.

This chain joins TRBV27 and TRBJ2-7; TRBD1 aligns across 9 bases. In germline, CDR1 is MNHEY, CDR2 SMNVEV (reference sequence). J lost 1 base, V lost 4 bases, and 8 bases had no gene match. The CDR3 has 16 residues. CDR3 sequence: CASSSRGTGKSYEQYF. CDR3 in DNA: TGTGCCAGCAGTTCGAGGGGGACAGGGAAATCCTACGAGCAGTACTTC.

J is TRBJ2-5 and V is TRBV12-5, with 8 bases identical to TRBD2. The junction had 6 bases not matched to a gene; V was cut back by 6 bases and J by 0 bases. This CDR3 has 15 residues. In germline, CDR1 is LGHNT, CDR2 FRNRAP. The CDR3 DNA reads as TGTGCTAGTGGGCCTAGCGGGCGGTACCAAGAGACCCAGTACTTC. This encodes CASGPSGRYQETQYF.

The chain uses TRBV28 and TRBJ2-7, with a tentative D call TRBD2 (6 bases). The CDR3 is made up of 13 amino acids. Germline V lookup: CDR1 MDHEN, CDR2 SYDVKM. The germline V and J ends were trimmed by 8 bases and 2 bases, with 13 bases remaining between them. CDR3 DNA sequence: TGTGCCAGCTACCGGGACTCACCCTACGAGCAGTACTTC. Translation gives CASYRDSPYEQYF.

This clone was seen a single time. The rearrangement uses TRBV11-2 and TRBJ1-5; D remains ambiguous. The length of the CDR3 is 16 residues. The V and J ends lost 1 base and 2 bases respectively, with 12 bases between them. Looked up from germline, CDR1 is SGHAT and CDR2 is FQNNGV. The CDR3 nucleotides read TGTGCCAGCAGCTTAGTTTCAGGCTATGGCAATCAGCCCCAGCATTTT. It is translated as CASSLVSGYGNQPQHF.

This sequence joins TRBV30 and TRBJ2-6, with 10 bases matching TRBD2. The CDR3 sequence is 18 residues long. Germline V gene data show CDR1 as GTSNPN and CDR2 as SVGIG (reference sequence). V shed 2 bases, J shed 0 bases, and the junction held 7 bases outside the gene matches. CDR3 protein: CAWSPLAGVSSGANVLTF. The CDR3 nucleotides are TGTGCCTGGAGTCCCCTAGCGGGGGTTAGCTCTGGGGCCAACGTCCTGACTTTC. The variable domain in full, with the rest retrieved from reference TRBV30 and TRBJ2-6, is SQTIHQWPATLVQPVGSPLSLECTVEGTSNPNLYWYRQAAGRGLQLLFYSVGIGQISSEVPQNLSASRPQDRQFILSSKKLLLSDSGFYLCAWSPLAGVSSGANVLTFGAGSRLTVL.

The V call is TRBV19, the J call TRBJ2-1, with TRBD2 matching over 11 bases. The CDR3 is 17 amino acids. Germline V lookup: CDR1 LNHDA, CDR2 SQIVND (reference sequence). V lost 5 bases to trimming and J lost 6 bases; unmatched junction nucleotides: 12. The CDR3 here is CASSPLLAGVGGNEQFF. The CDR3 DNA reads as TGTGCCAGTAGTCCCTTACTAGCGGGAGTAGGGGGCAATGAGCAGTTCTTC.

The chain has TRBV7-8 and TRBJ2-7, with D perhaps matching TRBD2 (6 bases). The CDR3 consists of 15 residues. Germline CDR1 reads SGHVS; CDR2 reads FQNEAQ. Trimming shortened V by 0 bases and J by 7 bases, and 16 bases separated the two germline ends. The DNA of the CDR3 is TGTGCCAGCAGCTTAGCGAGGCCGGGAGTAAGGGAGCAGTACTTC. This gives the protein CASSLARPGVREQYF.

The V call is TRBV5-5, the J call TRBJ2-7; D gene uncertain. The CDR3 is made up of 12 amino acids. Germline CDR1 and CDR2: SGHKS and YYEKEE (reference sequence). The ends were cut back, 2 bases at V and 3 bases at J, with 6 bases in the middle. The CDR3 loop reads CASSFGSYEQYF. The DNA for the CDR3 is TGTGCCAGCAGCTTTGGCAGCTACGAGCAGTACTTC.

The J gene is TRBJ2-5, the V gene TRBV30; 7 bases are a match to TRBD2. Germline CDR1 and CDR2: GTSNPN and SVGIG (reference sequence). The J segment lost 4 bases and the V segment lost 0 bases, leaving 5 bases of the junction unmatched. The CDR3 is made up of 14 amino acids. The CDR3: CAWSVGGVGETQYF. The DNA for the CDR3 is TGTGCCTGGAGTGTGGGGGGGGTAGGAGAGACCCAGTACTTC.

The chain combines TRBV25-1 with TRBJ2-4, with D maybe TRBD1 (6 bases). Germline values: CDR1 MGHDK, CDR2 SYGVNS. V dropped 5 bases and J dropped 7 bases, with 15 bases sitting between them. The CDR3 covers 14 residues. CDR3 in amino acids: CASSKQGLGNIQYF. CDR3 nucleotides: TGTGCCAGCAGTAAACAGGGTCTTGGTAACATTCAGTACTTC.

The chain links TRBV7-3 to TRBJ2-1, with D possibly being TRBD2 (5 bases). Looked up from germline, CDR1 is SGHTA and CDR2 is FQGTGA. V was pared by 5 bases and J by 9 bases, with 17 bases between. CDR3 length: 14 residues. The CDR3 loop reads CASSQDTSSSEQFF. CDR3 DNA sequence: TGTGCCAGCAGCCAAGATACTAGTTCCAGTGAGCAGTTCTTC.

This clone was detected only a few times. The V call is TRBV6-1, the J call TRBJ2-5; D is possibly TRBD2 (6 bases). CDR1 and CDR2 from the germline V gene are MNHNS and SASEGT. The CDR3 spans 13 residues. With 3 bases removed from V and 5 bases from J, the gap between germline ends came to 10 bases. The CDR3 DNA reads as TGTGCCAGCAGTGACGGGGGAGATGAGACCCAGTACTTC. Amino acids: CASSDGGDETQYF.

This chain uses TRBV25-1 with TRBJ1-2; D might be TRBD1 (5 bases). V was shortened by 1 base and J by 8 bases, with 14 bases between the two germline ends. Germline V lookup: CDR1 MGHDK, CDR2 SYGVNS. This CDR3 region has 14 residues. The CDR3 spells CASSESGQAWGYTF. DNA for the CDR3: TGTGCCAGCAGTGAATCAGGGCAGGCATGGGGCTACACCTTC.

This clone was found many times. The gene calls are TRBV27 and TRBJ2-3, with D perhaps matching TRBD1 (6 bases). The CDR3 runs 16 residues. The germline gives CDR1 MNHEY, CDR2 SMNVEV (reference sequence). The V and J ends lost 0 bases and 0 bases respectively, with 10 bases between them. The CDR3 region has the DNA TGTGCCAGCAGTTTATCGGCAGGGGACAGCACAGATACGCAGTATTTT. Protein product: CASSLSAGDSTDTQYF.

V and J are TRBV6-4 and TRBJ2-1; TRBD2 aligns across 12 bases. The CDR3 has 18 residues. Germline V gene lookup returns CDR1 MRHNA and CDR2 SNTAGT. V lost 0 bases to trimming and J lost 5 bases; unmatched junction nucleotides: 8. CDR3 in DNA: TGTGCCAGCAGTGACTCAGGACTAGCGGGGATAAAGAACAATGAGCAGTTCTTC. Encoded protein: CASSDSGLAGIKNNEQFF.

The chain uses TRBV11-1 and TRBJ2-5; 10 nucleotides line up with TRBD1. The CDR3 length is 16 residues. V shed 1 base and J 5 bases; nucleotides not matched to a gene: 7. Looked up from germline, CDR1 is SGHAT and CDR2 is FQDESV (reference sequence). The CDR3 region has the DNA TGTGCCAGCAGCTTAGGGGACAGGGGATTAGAGGAGACCCAGTACTTC. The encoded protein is CASSLGDRGLEETQYF.

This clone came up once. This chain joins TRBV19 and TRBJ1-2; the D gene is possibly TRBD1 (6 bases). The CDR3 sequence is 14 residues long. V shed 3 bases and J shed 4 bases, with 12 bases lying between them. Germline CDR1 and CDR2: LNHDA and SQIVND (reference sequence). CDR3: CASSIRQDLYGYTF. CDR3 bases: TGTGCCAGTAGTATTAGACAGGACCTCTATGGCTACACCTTC. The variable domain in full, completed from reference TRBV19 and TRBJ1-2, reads DGGITQSPKYLFRKEGQNVTLSCEQNLNHDAMYWYRQDPGQGLRLIYYSQIVNDFQKGDIAEGYSVSREKKESFPLTVTSAQKNPTAFYLCASSIRQDLYGYTFGSGTRLTVV.

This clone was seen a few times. The CDR3 loop is CASSPGGWDSDTQYF. CDR3 DNA sequence: TGTGCCAGTTCCCCAGGGGGGTGGGATTCGGATACGCAGTATTTT. The rearrangement joins TRBV19 to TRBJ2-3, with D tentatively TRBD1 (7 bases). The germline CDR1 and CDR2 sequences are LNHDA and SQIVND (reference sequence). There are 15 residues in the CDR3. The V and J ends lost 8 bases and 6 bases respectively, with 21 bases between them.